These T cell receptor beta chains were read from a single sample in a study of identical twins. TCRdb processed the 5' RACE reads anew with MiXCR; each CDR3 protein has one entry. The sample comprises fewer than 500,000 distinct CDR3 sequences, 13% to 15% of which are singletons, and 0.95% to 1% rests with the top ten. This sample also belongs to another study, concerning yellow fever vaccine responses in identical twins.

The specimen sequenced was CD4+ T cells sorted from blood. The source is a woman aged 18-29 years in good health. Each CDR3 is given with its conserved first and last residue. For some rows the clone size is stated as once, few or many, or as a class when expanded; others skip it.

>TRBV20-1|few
CSARGIGLSTDTQYF
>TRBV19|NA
CASRVSRTDTQYF
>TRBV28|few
CASNIRGGGTGELFF
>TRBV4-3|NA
CASSQEGTGLAGANVLTF
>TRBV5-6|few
CASSLVVGTMGQTQYF
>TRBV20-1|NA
CSARRLAGGPPGELFF
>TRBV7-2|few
CASSPKWGRLEGYTF
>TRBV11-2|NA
CASSLGAGGPGELFF
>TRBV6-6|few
CASSKQKEETQYF
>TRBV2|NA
CASSGPGSRQPQHF
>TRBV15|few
CATSRGLAGGPTGELFF
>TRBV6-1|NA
CASSLLGWGTQYF
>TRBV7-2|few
CASSPSGAQLEQYF
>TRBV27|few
CASIRAGGVYNEQFF
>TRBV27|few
CASSLSPYSSGYTF
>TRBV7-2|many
CASRKDMADGYTF
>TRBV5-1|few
CASKLAGYTDTQYF
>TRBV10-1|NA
CASSSDRGDTGELFF
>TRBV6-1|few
CASSPVNDQPQHF
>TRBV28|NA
CASTRAGRAAYEQYF
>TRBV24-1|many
CATSDPGTSFDEQFF
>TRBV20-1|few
CSAHRQGLEQFF
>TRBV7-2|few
CASSLVGTVTTGELFF
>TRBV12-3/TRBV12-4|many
CASSLVSWRTYTDTQYF
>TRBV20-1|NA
CSATPAGGQYEQYF
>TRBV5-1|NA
CASSPGMFSYNEQFF
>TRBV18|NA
CASSPSQLLAGPGETQYF
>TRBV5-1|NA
CASSPDATAYTF
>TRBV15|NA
CATRAKKVFLDHSGTQYF
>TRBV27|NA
CASSLSKLRTFSGAVDTQYF
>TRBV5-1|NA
CASRSTQYYEQYF
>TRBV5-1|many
CASSEGGTYNEQFF
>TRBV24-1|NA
CATSDRGNQPQHF
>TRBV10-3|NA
CAISTNTEAFF
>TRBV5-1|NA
CASSPIAGGPTGELFF
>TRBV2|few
CASNSGGNPGELFF
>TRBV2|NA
CASNLGQGSYEQYF
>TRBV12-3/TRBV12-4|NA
CASTSGERSYEQYF
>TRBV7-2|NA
CASSLVSRVPNTYEQYF
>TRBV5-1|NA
CASSSIAGSPDTQYF
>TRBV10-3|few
CAISLTQQGLGTEAFF
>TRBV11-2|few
CASSPRSASYEQYF
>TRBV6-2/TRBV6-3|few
CASNRQANTGELFF
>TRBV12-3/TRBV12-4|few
CASSPGGAPRVVKNIQYF
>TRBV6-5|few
CASSYPRGPSNTGELFF
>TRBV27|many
CASSPTLGQDTQYF
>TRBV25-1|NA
CASSLHTGFGYTF